This T cell receptor beta chain derives from a study of glioma-infiltrating T cells after dendritic cell vaccination. Across the study: Between about 2002 and 2012, patients got autologous tumor lysate-pulsed dendritic cell vaccines.

Time point denoted: after dendritic cell vaccination, including at tumor progression/relapse. Sequencing was performed with immunoSEQ multiplex PCR; in TCRdb, only in-frame clones are kept and a portion is missing. Of over 90,000 clones in the sample, around 80% were seen once. Germline V gene lookup returns CDR1 MNHNS and CDR2 SASEGT. The CDR3 extends over 13 amino acids. The ends were cut back, 1 base at V and 4 bases at J, with 7 bases in the middle. The sequencing used blood, collected after dendritic cell vaccination. The V call is TRBV6-1, the J call TRBJ1-2; D remains unclear. The source of this sequence is a human donor with glioblastoma. Here the CDR3 DNA reads TGTGCCAGCAGTGAAGGGCCAGGCTATGGCTACACCTTC. Translating gives CASSEGPGYGYTF.